Shown below are 14 T cell receptor beta chains from a single sample sequenced in a study of blood T cells in healthy people across ages. The authors ran a second PCR of 7 to 11 cycles using a sample-barcoded 5' primer and a J-beta primer mix. MiXCR, applied by TCRdb to the 5' RACE reads, yields one record per CDR3 protein. The table has approximately 2,000,000 distinct CDR3 sequences, about 39% seen once; the top ten hold under 30%. The sequenced sample consisted of blood. These receptors were taken from a human donor in good health.

This clonotype was observed a handful of times. The chain employs TRBV12-3 or TRBV12-4 and TRBJ1-6, with a tentative D call TRBD1 (5 bases). The V and J ends lost 3 bases and 14 bases respectively, with 26 bases between them. This CDR3 is 17 amino acids long. CDR3 amino acids: CASSLDGTDRFSGALHF. The CDR3 coding sequence is TGTGCCAGCAGTTTGGACGGGACGGACCGTTTTTCAGGAGCCCTCCACTTT.

The chain employs TRBV20-1 and TRBJ1-5, with 7 bases that match TRBD1. The CDR3 extends over 14 amino acids. V lost 0 bases, J lost 11 bases, and 10 bases stayed unmatched. CDR1 and CDR2 from the germline V gene are DFQATT and SNEGSKA (reference sequence). The CDR3: CSARDRTGETAQHF. CDR3 bases: TGCAGTGCTAGAGATCGGACAGGTGAAACGGCCCAGCATTTT.

Only a few counts were recorded for this clonotype. The CDR3 region is CASSPRGLQANYGYTF. CDR3 in DNA: TGTGCCAGCAGCCCAAGGGGGCTCCAAGCTAACTATGGCTACACCTTC. V gene TRBV7-9 combines with J gene TRBJ1-2, with 7 bases identical to TRBD1. Trimming cost V 5 bases and J 0 bases; bases outside gene matches: 9. This CDR3 spans 16 amino acids. Germline V gene lookup returns CDR1 SEHNR and CDR2 FQNEAQ (reference sequence).

This clonotype turned up a few times. The V and J genes are TRBV10-3 and TRBJ2-3; 7 bases are shared with TRBD1. V was pared by 3 bases and J by 1 base, with 7 bases of the junction left unmatched. This CDR3 region has 16 residues. Germline CDR1 and CDR2: ENHRY and SYGVKD. The CDR3 nucleotides read TGTGCCATCAGTGATCTTCGGACAGGTGGCACAGATACGCAGTATTTT. Encoded protein: CAISDLRTGGTDTQYF.

This clonotype was counted once. The CDR3 DNA is TGCAGCGTTGAAGAAATCTACGGCGGGGAGCTGTTTTTT. It translates to CSVEEIYGGELFF. This chain uses TRBV29-1 with TRBJ2-2, with D uncertain. V shed 0 bases and J shed 7 bases, with 9 bases lying between them. The CDR3 extends over 13 amino acids. Germline V CDR1 and CDR2: SQVTM, ANQGSEA.

The rearrangement joins TRBV20-1 to TRBJ1-4; tentative D call: TRBD1 (5 bases). Germline values: CDR1 DFQATT, CDR2 SNEGSKA (reference sequence). The V end lost 5 bases, the J end lost 5 bases, and 12 bases lay between the germline ends. This CDR3 is 13 amino acids long. CDR3 nucleotide sequence: TGCAGTGCTGAGGGACGAGCAAATGAAAAACTGTTTTTT. Translating it yields CSAEGRANEKLFF.

The chain recombines TRBV7-2 with TRBJ1-6, with TRBD1 matching 7 bases. From germline, CDR1 is SGHTA and CDR2 FQGNSA. The CDR3 consists of 13 residues. The ends lost 6 bases at V and 11 bases at J; junction bases unmatched: 7. DNA of the CDR3: TGTGCCAGCAGTTACAGGGGTATTACACCCCTCCACTTT. It is translated as CASSYRGITPLHF.

This clonotype showed up just a few times. The chain employs TRBV5-6 and TRBJ2-7, with 8 bases aligning to TRBD2. With 5 bases clipped from V and 5 bases from J, the junction kept 12 bases outside the gene matches. The germline V gene has CDR1 SGHDT and CDR2 YYEEEE. The CDR3 has 15 amino acids. In DNA, the CDR3 is TGTGCCAGCAGTTTGCCCCGGGAGGGTTCGGACGAGCAGTACTTC. Its protein product is CASSLPREGSDEQYF.

A remark on this clonotype: A junction boundary mismatches the germline segment, possibly from a read error. The chain recombines TRBV7-2 with TRBJ1-2, with D perhaps TRBD1 (6 bases). Germline V gene sequence: CDR1 SGHTA, CDR2 FQGNSA. This CDR3 contains 14 residues. Here the CDR3 DNA reads TGTGCCGGCAGCTTACAGGGTTCAATGGTAGGCTACACCTTC. Protein product: CAGSLQGSMVGYTF.

V and J are TRBV28 and TRBJ2-1; possible D gene TRBD1, 6 bases. Trimming shortened V by 7 bases and J by 10 bases, and 23 bases separated the two germline ends. The germline V gene has CDR1 MDHEN and CDR2 SYDVKM. There are 15 residues in the CDR3. The CDR3 coding sequence is TGTGCCAGCACTCCCGTGGGGGCAGGGGCCCACGAGCAGTTCTTC. The encoded protein is CASTPVGAGAHEQFF.

This chain connects TRBV7-9 to TRBJ2-5; 8 bases fit TRBD1. V lost 4 bases, J lost 3 bases, and 7 bases stayed unmatched. The CDR3 sequence is 15 residues long. Germline CDR1 SEHNR, CDR2 FQNEAQ (reference sequence). The CDR3 here is CASSSNRGKEETQYF. The CDR3 nucleotides read TGTGCCAGCAGCTCAAACAGGGGGAAAGAAGAGACCCAGTACTTC.

This clonotype was seen only a few times. The chain combines TRBV7-8 with TRBJ2-3; the match to TRBD2 covers 8 bases. Per the germline V gene, CDR1 is SGHVS and CDR2 is FQNEAQ. The CDR3 runs to 18 residues. Unmatched junction bases numbered 14, after V lost 3 bases and J lost 3 bases. The CDR3 coding sequence is TGTGCCAGCAGCTTGACAGCGGGGGCCACCGGGTGGACAGATACGCAGTATTTT. This encodes CASSLTAGATGWTDTQYF.

This clonotype was seen a handful of times. This chain links TRBV4-2 with TRBJ2-7; D is possibly TRBD2 (6 bases). Per the germline V gene, CDR1 is LGHNA and CDR2 is YNFKEQ. CDR3 length equals 16 residues. V lost 0 bases and J 5 bases, leaving 17 bases between the germline ends. The CDR3 is CASSQEFGGIHDEQYF. The CDR3 nucleotides read TGTGCCAGCAGCCAAGAGTTCGGGGGAATCCACGACGAGCAGTACTTC.

The chain joins TRBV7-3 to TRBJ2-1; 9 bases match TRBD1. J lost 8 bases, V lost 5 bases, and 7 bases had no gene match. The germline V gene has CDR1 SGHTA and CDR2 FQGTGA. The CDR3 covers 14 residues. Here the CDR3 DNA reads TGTGCCAGCAGCCTACAGGGGGCCGGGGATGAGCAGTTCTTC. As protein: CASSLQGAGDEQFF.